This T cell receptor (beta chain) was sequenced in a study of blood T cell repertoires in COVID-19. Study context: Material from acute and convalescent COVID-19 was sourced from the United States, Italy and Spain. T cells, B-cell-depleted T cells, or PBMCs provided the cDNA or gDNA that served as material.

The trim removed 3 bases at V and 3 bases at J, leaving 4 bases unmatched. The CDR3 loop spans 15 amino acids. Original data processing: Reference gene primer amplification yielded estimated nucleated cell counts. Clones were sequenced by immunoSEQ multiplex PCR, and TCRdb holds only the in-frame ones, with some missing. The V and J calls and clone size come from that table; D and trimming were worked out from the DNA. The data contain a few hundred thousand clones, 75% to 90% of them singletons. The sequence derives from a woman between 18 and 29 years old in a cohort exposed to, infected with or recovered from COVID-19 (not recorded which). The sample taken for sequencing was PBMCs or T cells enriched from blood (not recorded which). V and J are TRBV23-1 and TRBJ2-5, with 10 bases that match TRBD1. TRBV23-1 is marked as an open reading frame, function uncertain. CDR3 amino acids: CASSHRGQGKETQYF. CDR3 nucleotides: TGCGCCAGCAGTCACCGGGGACAGGGGAAAGAGACCCAGTACTTC.